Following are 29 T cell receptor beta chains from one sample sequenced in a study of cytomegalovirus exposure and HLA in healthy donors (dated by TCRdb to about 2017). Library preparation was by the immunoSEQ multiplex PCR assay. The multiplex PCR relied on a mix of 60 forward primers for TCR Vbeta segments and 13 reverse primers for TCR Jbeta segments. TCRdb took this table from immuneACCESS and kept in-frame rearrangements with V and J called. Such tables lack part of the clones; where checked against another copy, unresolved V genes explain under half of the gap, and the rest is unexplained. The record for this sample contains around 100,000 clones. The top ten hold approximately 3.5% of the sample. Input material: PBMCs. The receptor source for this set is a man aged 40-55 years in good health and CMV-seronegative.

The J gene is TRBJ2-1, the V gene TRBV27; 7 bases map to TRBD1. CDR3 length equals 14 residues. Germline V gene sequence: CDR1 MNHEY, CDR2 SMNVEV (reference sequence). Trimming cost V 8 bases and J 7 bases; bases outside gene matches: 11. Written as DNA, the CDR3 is TGTGCCAGCGGAAGACAGGGTGATGGGAATGAGCAGTTCTTC. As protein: CASGRQGDGNEQFF.

In nucleotides, the CDR3 is TGTGCCAGCAGCCCCGAGTGGTCGGTCGGGGAGCTGTTTTTT. Its translation: CASSPEWSVGELFF. The chain is built from TRBV7-9 and TRBJ2-2; no firm D call. Germline V lookup: CDR1 SEHNR, CDR2 FQNEAQ (reference sequence). The V end was cut by 5 bases, the J end by 7 bases, with 14 bases between. The CDR3 runs 14 residues.

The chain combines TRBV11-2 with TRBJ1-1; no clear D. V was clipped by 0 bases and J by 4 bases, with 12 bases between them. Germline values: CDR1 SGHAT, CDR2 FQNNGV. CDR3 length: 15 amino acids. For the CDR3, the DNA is TGTGCCAGCAGCTTAGATAGCGGCTCTTTCACTGAAGCTTTCTTT. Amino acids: CASSLDSGSFTEAFF.

DNA for the CDR3: TGTGCCAGCAGCCCAGGGTTTAGAGAGACCCAGTACTTC. Translated, it gives CASSPGFRETQYF. The rearrangement joins TRBV7-8 to TRBJ2-5, with D maybe TRBD1 (5 bases). The CDR3 totals 13 residues. Germline V lookup: CDR1 SGHVS, CDR2 FQNEAQ. V lost 5 bases and J lost 4, with 11 bases in between.

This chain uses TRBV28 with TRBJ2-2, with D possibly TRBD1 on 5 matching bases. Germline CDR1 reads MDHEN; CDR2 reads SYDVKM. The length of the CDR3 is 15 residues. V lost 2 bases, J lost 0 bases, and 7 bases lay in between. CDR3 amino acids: CASSLPGSNTGELFF. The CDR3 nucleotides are TGTGCCAGCAGTTTACCAGGGTCGAACACCGGGGAGCTGTTTTTT.

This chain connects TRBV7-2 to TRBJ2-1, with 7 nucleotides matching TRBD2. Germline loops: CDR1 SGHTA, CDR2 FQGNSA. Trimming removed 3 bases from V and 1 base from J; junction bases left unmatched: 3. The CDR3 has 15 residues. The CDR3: CASSFDGRSYNEQFF. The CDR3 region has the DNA TGTGCCAGCAGCTTTGACGGGAGGTCCTACAATGAGCAGTTCTTC.

The chain's CDR3 is CASSISKASGNTIYF. The CDR3 region has the DNA TGTGCCAGTAGTATATCAAAAGCTTCTGGAAACACCATATATTTT. The chain links TRBV19 to TRBJ1-3; D is uncertain. The CDR3 loop spans 15 amino acids. CDR1 is LNHDA and CDR2 is SQIVND in the germline V gene (reference sequence). Trimming removed 2 bases at V and 1 base at J, with 9 bases between.

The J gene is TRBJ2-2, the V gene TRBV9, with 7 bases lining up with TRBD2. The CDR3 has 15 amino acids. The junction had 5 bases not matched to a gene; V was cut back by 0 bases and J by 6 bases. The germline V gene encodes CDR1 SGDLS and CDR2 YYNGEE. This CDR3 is CASSVASGTAGELFF. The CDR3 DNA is TGTGCCAGCAGCGTAGCAAGCGGGACTGCCGGGGAGCTGTTTTTT.

The CDR3 region is CASSPSGRDDTQYF. The CDR3 DNA reads as TGTGCCAGCAGCCCTAGCGGGAGGGACGATACGCAGTATTTT. The chain couples TRBV28 to TRBJ2-3, with 12 bases lining up with TRBD2. Looked up from germline, CDR1 is MDHEN and CDR2 is SYDVKM. The CDR3 is 14 amino acids. J lost 6 bases, V lost 6 bases, and 4 bases had no gene match.

The CDR3 sequence: CASSSGVNVMSNQPQHF. In DNA form, the CDR3 reads TGTGCCAGCAGTTCAGGGGTGAATGTTATGAGCAATCAGCCCCAGCATTTT. V usage is TRBV11-2 and J usage is TRBJ1-5; possible D gene TRBD1, 6 bases. CDR3 length equals 17 residues. V shed 6 bases and J shed 1 base, with 19 bases lying between them. Germline V gene lookup returns CDR1 SGHAT and CDR2 FQNNGV.

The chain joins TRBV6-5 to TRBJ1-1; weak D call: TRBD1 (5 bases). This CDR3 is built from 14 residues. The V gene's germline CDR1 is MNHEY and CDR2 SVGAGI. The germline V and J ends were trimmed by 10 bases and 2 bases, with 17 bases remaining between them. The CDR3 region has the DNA TGTGCCACCTCGGTCGGGAGGGGAAACACTGAAGCTTTCTTT. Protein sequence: CATSVGRGNTEAFF.

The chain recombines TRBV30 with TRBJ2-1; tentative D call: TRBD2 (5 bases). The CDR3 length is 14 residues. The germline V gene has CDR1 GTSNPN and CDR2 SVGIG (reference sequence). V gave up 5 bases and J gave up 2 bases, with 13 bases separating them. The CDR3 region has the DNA TGTGCCTGGGCAGCTGTGCGGGCCTACAATGAGCAGTTCTTC. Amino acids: CAWAAVRAYNEQFF.

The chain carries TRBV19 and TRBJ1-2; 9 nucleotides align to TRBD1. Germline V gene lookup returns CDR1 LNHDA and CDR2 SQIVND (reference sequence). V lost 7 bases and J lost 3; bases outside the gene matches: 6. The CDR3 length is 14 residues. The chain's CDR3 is CASTSWDRDYGYTF. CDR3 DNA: TGTGCCAGTACCTCCTGGGACAGGGACTATGGCTACACCTTC. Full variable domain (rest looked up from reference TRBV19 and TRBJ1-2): DGGITQSPKYLFRKEGQNVTLSCEQNLNHDAMYWYRQDPGQGLRLIYYSQIVNDFQKGDIAEGYSVSREKKESFPLTVTSAQKNPTAFYLCASTSWDRDYGYTFGSGTRLTVV.

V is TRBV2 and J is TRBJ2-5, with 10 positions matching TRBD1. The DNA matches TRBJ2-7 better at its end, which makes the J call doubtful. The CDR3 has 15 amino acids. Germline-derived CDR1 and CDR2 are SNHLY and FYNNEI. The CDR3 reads CASSRDRGLSYEQYF. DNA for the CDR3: TGTGCCAGCAGTAGAGACAGGGGGCTATCCTACGAGCAGTACTTC.

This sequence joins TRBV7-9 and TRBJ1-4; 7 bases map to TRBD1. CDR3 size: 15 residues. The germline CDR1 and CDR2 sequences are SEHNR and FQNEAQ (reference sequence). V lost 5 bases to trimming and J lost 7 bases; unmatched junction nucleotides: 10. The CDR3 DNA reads TGTGCCAGCAGCGAAAAGGGGGCATCAAGTGAAAAACTGTTTTTT. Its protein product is CASSEKGASSEKLFF.

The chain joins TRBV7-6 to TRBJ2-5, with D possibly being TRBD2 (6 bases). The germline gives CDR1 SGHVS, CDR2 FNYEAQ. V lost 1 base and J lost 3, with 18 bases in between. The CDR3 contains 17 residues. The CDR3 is CASSLGLTGVPKETQYF. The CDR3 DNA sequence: TGTGCCAGCAGCTTAGGTCTGACGGGGGTGCCGAAAGAGACCCAGTACTTC.

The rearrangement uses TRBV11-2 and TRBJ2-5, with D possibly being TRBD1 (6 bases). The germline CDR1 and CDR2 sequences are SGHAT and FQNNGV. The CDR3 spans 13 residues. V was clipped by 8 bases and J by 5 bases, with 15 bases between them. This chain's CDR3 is CASGFQGWETQYF. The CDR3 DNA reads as TGTGCCAGCGGGTTTCAGGGGTGGGAGACCCAGTACTTC.

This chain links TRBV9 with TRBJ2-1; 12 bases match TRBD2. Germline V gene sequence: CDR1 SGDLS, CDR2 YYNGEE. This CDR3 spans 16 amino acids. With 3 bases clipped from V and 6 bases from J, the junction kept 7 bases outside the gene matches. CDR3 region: CASSARLAGVFNEQFF. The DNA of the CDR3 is TGTGCCAGCAGCGCTAGACTAGCGGGAGTATTCAATGAGCAGTTCTTC. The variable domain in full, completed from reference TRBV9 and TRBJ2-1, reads DSGVTQTPKHLITATGQRVTLRCSPRSGDLSVYWYQQSLDQGLQFLIQYYNGEERAKGNILERFSAQQFPDLHSELNLSSLELGDSALYFCASSARLAGVFNEQFFGPGTRLTVL.

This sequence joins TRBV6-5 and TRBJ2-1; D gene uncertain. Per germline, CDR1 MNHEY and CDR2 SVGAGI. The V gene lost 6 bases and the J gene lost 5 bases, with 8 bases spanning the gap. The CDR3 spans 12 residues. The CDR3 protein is CASSRVDNEQFF. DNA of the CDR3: TGTGCCAGCAGCCGGGTGGACAATGAGCAGTTCTTC.

Here the CDR3 reads CATSRDQNQETQYF. As DNA, the CDR3 is TGTGCCACCAGCAGAGATCAGAACCAAGAGACCCAGTACTTC. The rearrangement joins TRBV15 to TRBJ2-5; no definite D call. This CDR3 region has 14 residues. V was trimmed by 0 bases and J by 0 bases, leaving 5 bases between them. From germline, CDR1 is LNHNV and CDR2 YYDKDF (reference sequence). The variable domain in full, completed from reference TRBV15 and TRBJ2-5, reads DAMVIQNPRYQVTQFGKPVTLSCSQTLNHNVMYWYQQKSSQAPKLLFHYYDKDFNNEADTPDNFQSRRPNTSFCFLDIRSPGLGDTAMYLCATSRDQNQETQYFGPGTRLLVL.

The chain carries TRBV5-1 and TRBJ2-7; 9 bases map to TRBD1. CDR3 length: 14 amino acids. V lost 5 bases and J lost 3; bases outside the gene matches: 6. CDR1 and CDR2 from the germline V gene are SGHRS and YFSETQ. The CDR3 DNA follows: TGCGCCAGCAGACCGGGACAGGGATACTACGAGCAGTACTTC. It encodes CASRPGQGYYEQYF.

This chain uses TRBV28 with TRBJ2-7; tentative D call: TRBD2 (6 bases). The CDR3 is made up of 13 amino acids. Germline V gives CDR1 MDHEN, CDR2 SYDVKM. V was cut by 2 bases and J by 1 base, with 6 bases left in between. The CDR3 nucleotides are TGTGCCAGCAGTTTAGGAGGGTCCTACGAGCAGTACTTC. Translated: CASSLGGSYEQYF.

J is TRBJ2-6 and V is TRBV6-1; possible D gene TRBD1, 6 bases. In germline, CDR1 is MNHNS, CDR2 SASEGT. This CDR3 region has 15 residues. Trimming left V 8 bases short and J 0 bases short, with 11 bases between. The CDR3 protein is CASRTETSGANVLTF. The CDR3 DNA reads TGTGCCAGCCGGACAGAAACCTCTGGGGCCAACGTCCTGACTTTC.

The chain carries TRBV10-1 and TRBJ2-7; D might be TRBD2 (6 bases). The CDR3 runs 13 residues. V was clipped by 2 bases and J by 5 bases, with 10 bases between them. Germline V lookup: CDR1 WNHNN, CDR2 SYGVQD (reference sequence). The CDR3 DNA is TGCGCCAGCAGTGAGCGGAGGGATGACGAGCAGTACTTC. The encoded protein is CASSERRDDEQYF.

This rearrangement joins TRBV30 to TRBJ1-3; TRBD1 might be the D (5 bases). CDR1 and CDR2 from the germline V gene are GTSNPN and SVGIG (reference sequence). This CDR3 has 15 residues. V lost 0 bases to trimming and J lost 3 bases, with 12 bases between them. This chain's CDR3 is CAWSVVGALGNTIYF. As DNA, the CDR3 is TGTGCCTGGAGTGTAGTAGGGGCGCTTGGAAACACCATATATTTT.

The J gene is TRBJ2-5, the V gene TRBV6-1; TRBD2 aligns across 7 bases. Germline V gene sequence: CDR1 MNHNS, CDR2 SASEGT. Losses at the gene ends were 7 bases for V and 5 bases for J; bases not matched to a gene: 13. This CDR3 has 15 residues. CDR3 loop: CASNLSGETVETQYF. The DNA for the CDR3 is TGTGCCAGCAACCTAAGCGGGGAGACGGTGGAGACCCAGTACTTC.

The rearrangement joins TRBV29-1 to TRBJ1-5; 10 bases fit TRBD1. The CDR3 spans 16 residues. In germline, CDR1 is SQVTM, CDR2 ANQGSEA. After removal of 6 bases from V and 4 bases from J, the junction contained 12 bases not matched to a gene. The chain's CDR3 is CSVLTGGDLDNQPQHF. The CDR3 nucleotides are TGCAGCGTCCTGACAGGGGGCGACTTAGATAATCAGCCCCAGCATTTT.

CDR3 sequence: CASSPGRGAYEQYF. Written as DNA, the CDR3 is TGTGCCAGCAGTCCCGGGAGGGGGGCCTACGAGCAGTACTTC. The chain joins TRBV5-5 to TRBJ2-7, with 8 bases that match TRBD2. The length of the CDR3 is 14 residues. Germline V gene data show CDR1 as SGHKS and CDR2 as YYEKEE (reference sequence). V dropped 5 bases and J dropped 2; count of bases not matched to a gene: 6.

The CDR3 nucleotides are TGTGCCAGCATACCCTCGGGGGACGGCACTGAAGCTTTCTTT. It codes for CASIPSGDGTEAFF. The rearrangement links TRBV27 to TRBJ1-1, with D possibly TRBD1 on 5 matching bases. Per germline, CDR1 MNHEY and CDR2 SMNVEV (reference sequence). The CDR3 is 14 residues long. With 7 bases removed from V and 4 bases from J, the gap between germline ends came to 16 bases.